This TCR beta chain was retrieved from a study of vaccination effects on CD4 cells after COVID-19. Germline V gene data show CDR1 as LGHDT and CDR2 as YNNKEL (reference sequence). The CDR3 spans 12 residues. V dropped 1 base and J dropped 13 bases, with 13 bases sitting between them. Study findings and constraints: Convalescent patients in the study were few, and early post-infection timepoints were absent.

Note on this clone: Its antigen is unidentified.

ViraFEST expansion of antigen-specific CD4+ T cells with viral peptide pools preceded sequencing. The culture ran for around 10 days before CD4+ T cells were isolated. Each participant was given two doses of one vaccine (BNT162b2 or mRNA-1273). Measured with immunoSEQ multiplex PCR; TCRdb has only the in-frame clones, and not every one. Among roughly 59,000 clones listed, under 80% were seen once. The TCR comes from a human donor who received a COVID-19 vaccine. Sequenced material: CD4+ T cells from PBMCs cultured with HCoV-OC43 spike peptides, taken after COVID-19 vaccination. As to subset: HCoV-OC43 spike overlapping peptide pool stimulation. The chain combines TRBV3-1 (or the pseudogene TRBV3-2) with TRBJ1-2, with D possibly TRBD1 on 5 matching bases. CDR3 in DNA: TGTGCCAGCAGCCAAGTTAAGGCGGACACCACCTTC. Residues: CASSQVKADTTF.